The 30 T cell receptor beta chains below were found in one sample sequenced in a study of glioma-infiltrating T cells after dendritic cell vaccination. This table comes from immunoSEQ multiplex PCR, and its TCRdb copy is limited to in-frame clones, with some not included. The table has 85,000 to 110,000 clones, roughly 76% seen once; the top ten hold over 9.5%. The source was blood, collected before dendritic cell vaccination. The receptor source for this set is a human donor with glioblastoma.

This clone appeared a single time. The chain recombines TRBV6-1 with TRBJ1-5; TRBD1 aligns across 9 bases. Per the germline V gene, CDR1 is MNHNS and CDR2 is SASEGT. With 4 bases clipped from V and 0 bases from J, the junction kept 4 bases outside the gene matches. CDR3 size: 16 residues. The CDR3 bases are TGTGCCAGCAGTGTAAGGACAGGGGATAGCAATCAGCCCCAGCATTTT. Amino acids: CASSVRTGDSNQPQHF.

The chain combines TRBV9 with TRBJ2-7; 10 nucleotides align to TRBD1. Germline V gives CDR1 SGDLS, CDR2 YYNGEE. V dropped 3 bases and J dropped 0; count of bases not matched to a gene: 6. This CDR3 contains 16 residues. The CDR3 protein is CASSARTGGYSYEQYF. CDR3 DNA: TGTGCCAGCAGCGCAAGGACAGGGGGTTACTCCTACGAGCAGTACTTC.

For the CDR3, the DNA is TGTGCCAGCAGTGGTTGGACAGGGGAAAACTATGGCTACACCTTC. Translated, it gives CASSGWTGENYGYTF. V gene TRBV2 combines with J gene TRBJ1-2, with 9 bases fitting TRBD1. This CDR3 spans 15 amino acids. Looked up from germline, CDR1 is SNHLY and CDR2 is FYNNEI. Losses at the gene ends were 4 bases for V and 2 bases for J; bases not matched to a gene: 5.

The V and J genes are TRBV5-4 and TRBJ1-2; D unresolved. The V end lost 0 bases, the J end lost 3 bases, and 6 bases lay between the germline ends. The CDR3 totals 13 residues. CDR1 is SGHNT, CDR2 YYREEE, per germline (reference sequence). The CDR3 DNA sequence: TGTGCCAGCAGCTTGGCTCAGGACTATGGCTACACCTTC. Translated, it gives CASSLAQDYGYTF.

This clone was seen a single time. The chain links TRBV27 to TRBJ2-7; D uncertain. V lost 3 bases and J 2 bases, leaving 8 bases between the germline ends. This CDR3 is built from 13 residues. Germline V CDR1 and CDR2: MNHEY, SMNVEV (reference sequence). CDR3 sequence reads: CASSFGRTYEQYF. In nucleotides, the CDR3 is TGTGCCAGCAGTTTTGGCAGGACCTACGAGCAGTACTTC.

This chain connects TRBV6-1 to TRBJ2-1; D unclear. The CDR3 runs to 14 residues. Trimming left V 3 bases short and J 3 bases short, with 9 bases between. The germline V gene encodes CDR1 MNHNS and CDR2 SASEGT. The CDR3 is CASSDTRIYNEQFF. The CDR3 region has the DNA TGTGCCAGCAGTGACACGAGAATCTACAATGAGCAGTTCTTC.

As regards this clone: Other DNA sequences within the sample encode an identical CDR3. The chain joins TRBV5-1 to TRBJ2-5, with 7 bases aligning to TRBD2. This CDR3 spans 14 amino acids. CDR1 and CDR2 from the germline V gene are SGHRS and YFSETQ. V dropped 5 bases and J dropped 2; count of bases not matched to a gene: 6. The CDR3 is CASSPGGKQETQYF. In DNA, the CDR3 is TGCGCCAGCAGTCCCGGGGGGAAACAAGAGACCCAGTACTTC.

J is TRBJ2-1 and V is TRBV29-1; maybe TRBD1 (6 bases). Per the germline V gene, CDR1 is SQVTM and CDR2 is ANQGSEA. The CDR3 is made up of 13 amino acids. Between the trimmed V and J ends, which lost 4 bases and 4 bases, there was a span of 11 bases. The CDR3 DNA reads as TGCAGCGTTGTGGGGACAAATTACAATGAGCAGTTCTTC. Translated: CSVVGTNYNEQFF.

The CDR3 region has the DNA TGTGCCAGCAGTGAGGACAGGGATCGGCAGCCCCAGCATTTT. Encoded protein: CASSEDRDRQPQHF. The chain uses TRBV6-1 and TRBJ1-5; 8 bases map to TRBD1. Germline CDR1 is MNHNS and CDR2 is SASEGT. The J segment lost 7 bases and the V segment lost 3 bases, leaving 5 bases of the junction unmatched. The CDR3 spans 14 residues.

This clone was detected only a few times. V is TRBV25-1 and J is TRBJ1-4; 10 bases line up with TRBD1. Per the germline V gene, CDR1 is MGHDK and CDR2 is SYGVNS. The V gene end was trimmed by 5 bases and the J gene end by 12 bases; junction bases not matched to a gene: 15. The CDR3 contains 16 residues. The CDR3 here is CASSSNMDRGIWELFF. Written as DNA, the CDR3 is TGTGCCAGCAGTTCGAACATGGACAGGGGGATATGGGAACTGTTTTTT.

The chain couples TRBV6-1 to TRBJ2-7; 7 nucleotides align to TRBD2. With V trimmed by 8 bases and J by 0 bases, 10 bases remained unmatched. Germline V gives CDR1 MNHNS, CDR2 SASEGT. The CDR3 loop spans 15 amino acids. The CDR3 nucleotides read TGTGCCAGCCGCGGGACTGGCGGGAGCTCCTACGAGCAGTACTTC. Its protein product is CASRGTGGSSYEQYF.

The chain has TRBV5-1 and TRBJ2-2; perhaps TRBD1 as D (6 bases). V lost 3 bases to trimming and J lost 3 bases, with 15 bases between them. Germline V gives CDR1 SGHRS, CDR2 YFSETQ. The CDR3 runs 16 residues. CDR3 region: CASSSSPQGYTGELFF. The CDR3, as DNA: TGCGCCAGCAGCTCGTCCCCTCAGGGGTACACCGGGGAGCTGTTTTTT.

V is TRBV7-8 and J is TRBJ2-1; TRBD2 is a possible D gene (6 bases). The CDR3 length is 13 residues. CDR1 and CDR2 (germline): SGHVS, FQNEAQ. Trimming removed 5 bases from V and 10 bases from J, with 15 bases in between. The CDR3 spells CASSPTREEEQFF. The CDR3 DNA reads TGTGCCAGCAGCCCCACAAGGGAGGAAGAGCAGTTCTTC.

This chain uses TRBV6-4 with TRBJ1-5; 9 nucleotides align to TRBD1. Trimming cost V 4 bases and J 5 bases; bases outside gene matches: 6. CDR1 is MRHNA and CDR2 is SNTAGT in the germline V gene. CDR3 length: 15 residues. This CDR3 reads CASSAETGGHQPQHF. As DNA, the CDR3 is TGTGCCAGCAGTGCCGAGACAGGGGGTCATCAGCCCCAGCATTTT.

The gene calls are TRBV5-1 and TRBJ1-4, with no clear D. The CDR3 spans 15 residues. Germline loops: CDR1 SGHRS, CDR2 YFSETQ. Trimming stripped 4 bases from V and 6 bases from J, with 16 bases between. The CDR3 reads CASSEGTVDDEKLFF. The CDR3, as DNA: TGCGCCAGCAGCGAGGGAACTGTTGACGATGAAAAACTGTTTTTT.

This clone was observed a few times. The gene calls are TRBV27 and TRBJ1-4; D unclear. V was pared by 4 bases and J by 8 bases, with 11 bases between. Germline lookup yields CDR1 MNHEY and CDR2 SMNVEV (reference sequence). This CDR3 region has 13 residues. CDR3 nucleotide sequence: TGTGCCAGCAGTTCCCCACTCGAAGAAAAACTGTTTTTT. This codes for CASSSPLEEKLFF.

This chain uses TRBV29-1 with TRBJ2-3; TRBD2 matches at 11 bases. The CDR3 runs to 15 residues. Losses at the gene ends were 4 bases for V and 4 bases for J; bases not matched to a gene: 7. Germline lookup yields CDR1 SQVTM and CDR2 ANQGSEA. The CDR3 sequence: CSVVPSGGLADTQYF. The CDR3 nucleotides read TGCAGCGTTGTCCCTAGCGGGGGGCTGGCAGATACGCAGTATTTT.

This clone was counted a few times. CDR3 amino acids: CASAVYEQYF. The CDR3 DNA sequence: TGTGCCAGCGCAGTCTACGAGCAGTACTTC. The chain employs TRBV2 and TRBJ2-7; D is unclear. Trimming left V 8 bases short and J 3 bases short, with 5 bases between. Germline V lookup: CDR1 SNHLY, CDR2 FYNNEI. This CDR3 has 10 residues.

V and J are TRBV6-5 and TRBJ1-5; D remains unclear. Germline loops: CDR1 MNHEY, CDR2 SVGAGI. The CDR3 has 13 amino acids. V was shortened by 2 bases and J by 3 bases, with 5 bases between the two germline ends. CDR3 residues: CASSYRANQPQHF. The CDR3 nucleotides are TGTGCCAGCAGTTACAGAGCCAATCAGCCCCAGCATTTT.

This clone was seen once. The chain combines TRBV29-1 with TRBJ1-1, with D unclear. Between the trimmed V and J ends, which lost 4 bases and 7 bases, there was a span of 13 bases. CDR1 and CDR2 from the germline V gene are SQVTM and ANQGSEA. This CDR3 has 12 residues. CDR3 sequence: CSVAVEGVEAFF. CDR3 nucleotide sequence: TGCAGCGTTGCAGTGGAGGGTGTTGAAGCTTTCTTT.

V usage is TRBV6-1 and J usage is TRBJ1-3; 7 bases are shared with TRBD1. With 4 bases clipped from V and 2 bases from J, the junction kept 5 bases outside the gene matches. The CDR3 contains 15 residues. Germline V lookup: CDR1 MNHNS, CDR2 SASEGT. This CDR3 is CASSAGTEPGNTIYF. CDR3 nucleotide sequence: TGTGCCAGCAGTGCTGGGACAGAACCTGGAAACACCATATATTTT.

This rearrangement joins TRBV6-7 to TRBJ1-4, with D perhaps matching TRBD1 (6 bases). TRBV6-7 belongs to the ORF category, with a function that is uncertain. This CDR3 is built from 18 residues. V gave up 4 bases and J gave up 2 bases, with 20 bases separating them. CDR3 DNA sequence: TGTGCCAGCAGTTCTCAAGTACAGGGTTTTTCCACTAATGAAAAACTGTTTTTT. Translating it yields CASSSQVQGFSTNEKLFF.

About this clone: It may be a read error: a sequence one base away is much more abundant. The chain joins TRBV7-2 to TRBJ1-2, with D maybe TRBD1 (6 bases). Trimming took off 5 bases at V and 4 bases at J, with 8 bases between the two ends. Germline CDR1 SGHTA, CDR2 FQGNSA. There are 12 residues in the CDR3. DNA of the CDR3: TGTGCCAGCAGCCCGGACAGCTATGGCTACACCTTC. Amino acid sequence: CASSPDSYGYTF.

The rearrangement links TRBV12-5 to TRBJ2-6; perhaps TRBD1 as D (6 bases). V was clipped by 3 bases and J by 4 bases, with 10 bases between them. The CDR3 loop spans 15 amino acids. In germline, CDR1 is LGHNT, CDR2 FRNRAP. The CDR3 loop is CASGFGGSGANVLTF. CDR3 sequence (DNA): TGTGCTAGTGGTTTTGGGGGCTCAGGGGCCAACGTCCTGACTTTC.

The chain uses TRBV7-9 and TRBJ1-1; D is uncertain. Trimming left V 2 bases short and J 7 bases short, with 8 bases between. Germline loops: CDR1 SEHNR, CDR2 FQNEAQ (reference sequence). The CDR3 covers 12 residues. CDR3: CASSLQRYEAFF. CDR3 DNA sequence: TGTGCCAGCAGCTTACAACGGTATGAAGCTTTCTTT.

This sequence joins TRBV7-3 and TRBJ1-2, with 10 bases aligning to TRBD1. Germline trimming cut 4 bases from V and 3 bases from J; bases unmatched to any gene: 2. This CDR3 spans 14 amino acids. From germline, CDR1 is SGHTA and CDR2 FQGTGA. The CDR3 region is CASSSGQGDYGYTF. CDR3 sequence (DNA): TGTGCCAGCAGCTCAGGACAGGGGGACTATGGCTACACCTTC.

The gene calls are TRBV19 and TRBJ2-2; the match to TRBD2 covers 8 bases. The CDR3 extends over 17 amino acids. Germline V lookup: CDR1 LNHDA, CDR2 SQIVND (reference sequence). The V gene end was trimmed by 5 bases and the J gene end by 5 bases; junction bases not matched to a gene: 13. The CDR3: CASSPREGDFGTGELFF. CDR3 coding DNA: TGTGCCAGTAGTCCACGGGAGGGCGATTTTGGAACCGGGGAGCTGTTTTTT.

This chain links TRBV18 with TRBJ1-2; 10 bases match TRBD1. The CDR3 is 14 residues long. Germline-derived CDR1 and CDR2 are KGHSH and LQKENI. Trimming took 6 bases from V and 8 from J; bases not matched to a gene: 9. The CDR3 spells CASSRDRGGDGYTF. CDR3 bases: TGTGCCAGCTCCCGGGACAGGGGAGGTGACGGCTACACCTTC.

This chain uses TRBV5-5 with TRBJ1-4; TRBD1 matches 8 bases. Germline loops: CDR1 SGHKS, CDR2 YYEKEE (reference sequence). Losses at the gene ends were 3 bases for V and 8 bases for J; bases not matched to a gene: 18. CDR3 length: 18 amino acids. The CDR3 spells CASSSDKAPGGEGEKLFF. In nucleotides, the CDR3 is TGTGCCAGCAGCTCGGATAAAGCGCCAGGGGGCGAAGGGGAAAAACTGTTTTTT.

CDR3 in amino acids: CASSLQTALNEQFF. CDR3 DNA: TGTGCCAGCAGCCTGCAGACAGCCCTTAATGAGCAGTTCTTC. The chain joins TRBV7-9 to TRBJ2-1, with D tentatively TRBD1 (5 bases). Trimming stripped 5 bases from V and 7 bases from J, with 15 bases between. The CDR3 totals 14 residues. The germline V gene has CDR1 SEHNR and CDR2 FQNEAQ (reference sequence). The entire variable domain, with the rest obtained from reference TRBV7-9 and TRBJ2-1, is as follows: DTGVSQNPRHKITKRGQNVTFRCDPISEHNRLYWYRQTLGQGPEFLTYFQNEAQLEKSRLLSDRFSAERPKGSFSTLEIQRTEQGDSAMYLCASSLQTALNEQFFGPGTRLTVL.